This TCR beta chain is from a study of blood T cell repertoires in COVID-19. This clone was seen a few times. V lost 6 bases and J lost 4; bases outside the gene matches: 5. The CDR3 is made up of 15 amino acids. Germline V lookup: CDR1 MNHEY, CDR2 SVGAGI. In the original processing: The authors estimated nucleated cell counts from reference gene primer amplification. The table came from immunoSEQ multiplex PCR; TCRdb's copy has only in-frame clones and leaves some out. That table gives V, J and clone size, and the DNA gave D and trimming. Among 390,000 or so clones listed, under 85% were seen once. The chain couples TRBV6-5 to TRBJ2-2; 10 positions agree with TRBD1. Sequenced sample: PBMCs or T cells enriched from blood (not recorded which). The origin of this receptor is a woman aged 45-60 years who had recovered from COVID-19. CDR3 sequence reads: CASRVDRGLTGELFF. CDR3 in DNA: TGTGCCAGCAGAGTCGACAGGGGGCTCACCGGGGAGCTGTTTTTT.